The 12 T cell receptor beta chains listed next were all sequenced from one sample in a study of CD8 T cells in ankylosing spondylitis. Via MiXCR, TCRdb re-called the 5' RACE reads, giving one row per CDR3 protein. Of a few hundred thousand distinct CDR3 sequences in the sample, 9.5% to 12% were seen once. The sample comprised blood, either unsorted or a sorted T cell fraction (not recorded which). Receptors were obtained from a male donor with ankylosing spondylitis or in good health (not recorded which).

V usage is TRBV28 and J usage is TRBJ2-1; 12 bases are a match to TRBD1. The ends lost 5 bases at V and 7 bases at J; junction bases unmatched: 6. CDR1 is MDHEN and CDR2 is SYDVKM in the germline V gene. The CDR3 length is 15 residues. The CDR3 DNA is TGTGCCAGCAGTCCCGGGACAGGGGGCCGGAATGAGCAGTTCTTC. This translates into CASSPGTGGRNEQFF.

This clonotype appeared many times. The gene calls are TRBV10-3 and TRBJ2-3; 11 bases agree with TRBD2. Germline assignment: CDR1 ENHRY and CDR2 SYGVKD. J gave up 2 bases and V 7 bases, and 2 bases lay outside the gene matches. The CDR3 spans 14 residues. The CDR3 protein is CAITSGGPTDTQYF. As DNA, the CDR3 is TGTGCCATCACTAGCGGGGGGCCCACAGATACGCAGTATTTT.

V is TRBV29-1 and J is TRBJ2-4; possibly TRBD1 for D (6 bases). This CDR3 is 14 amino acids long. Germline CDR1 SQVTM, CDR2 ANQGSEA. Trimming shortened V by 3 bases and J by 0 bases, and 9 bases separated the two germline ends. The CDR3 DNA reads TGCAGCGTTGAGGGGGCTTCAGCCAAAAACATTCAGTACTTC. As protein: CSVEGASAKNIQYF. Combining the CDR3 with reference TRBV29-1 and TRBJ2-4 gives the whole variable domain SAVISQKPSRDICQRGTSLTIQCQVDSQVTMMFWYRQQPGQSLTLIATANQGSEATYESGFVIDKFPISRPNLTFSTLTVSNMSPEDSSIYLCSVEGASAKNIQYFGAGTRLSVL.

This clonotype was found many times. This CDR3 is CASSYGDSEDTQYF. CDR3 DNA sequence: TGTGCCAGCAGTTACGGAGACTCCGAGGATACGCAGTATTTT. The gene calls are TRBV6-5 and TRBJ2-3; D gene uncertain. The CDR3 contains 14 residues. Germline V gives CDR1 MNHEY, CDR2 SVGAGI. Trimming left V 2 bases short and J 6 bases short, with 12 bases between.

This clonotype was seen more than once but under ten times. The chain couples TRBV7-3 to TRBJ2-5, with D unclear. Germline CDR1 reads SGHTA; CDR2 reads FQGTGA. The V end lost 2 bases, the J end lost 3 bases, and 10 bases lay between the germline ends. The CDR3 consists of 14 residues. The CDR3 sequence is CASSLGPSKETQYF. The CDR3, as DNA: TGTGCCAGCAGCTTAGGGCCGTCAAAAGAGACCCAGTACTTC.

In this sample, this clonotype turned up many times. The J gene is TRBJ2-2, the V gene TRBV10-3; D unresolved. The CDR3 length is 13 residues. Deletions cut 0 bases from V and 3 bases from J, with 2 bases between. The germline CDR1 and CDR2 sequences are ENHRY and SYGVKD. This CDR3 is CAISESDTGELFF. DNA of the CDR3: TGTGCCATCAGTGAGTCGGACACCGGGGAGCTGTTTTTT.

The rearrangement links TRBV10-3 to TRBJ1-3; no reliable D call. The CDR3 runs 17 residues. V was cut by 2 bases and J by 1 base, with 15 bases left in between. The germline gives CDR1 ENHRY, CDR2 SYGVKD. This CDR3 is CAISEMREISSGNTIYF. The CDR3 region has the DNA TGTGCCATCAGTGAGATGCGGGAAATTTCGTCTGGAAACACCATATATTTT.

The gene calls are TRBV5-1 and TRBJ2-1, with TRBD2 identical over 16 bases. Per germline, CDR1 SGHRS and CDR2 YFSETQ. This CDR3 comprises 24 residues. V trimming: 2 bases; J trimming: 1 base; junction bases outside the gene matches: 21. CDR3 loop: CASSLRLIPGTSGRAQVSYNEQFF. CDR3 in DNA: TGCGCCAGCAGCTTAAGGTTAATTCCCGGGACTAGCGGGAGGGCCCAAGTATCCTACAATGAGCAGTTCTTC.

This clonotype has a count of ten or more. The genes are TRBV5-1 and TRBJ2-7, with D perhaps matching TRBD1 (5 bases). From germline, CDR1 is SGHRS and CDR2 YFSETQ. CDR3 size: 14 residues. Trimming left V 1 base short and J 4 bases short, with 12 bases between. Here the CDR3 reads CASSLSTQGYEQYF. For the CDR3, the DNA is TGCGCCAGCAGCTTGAGTACCCAGGGTTACGAGCAGTACTTC.

This clonotype was recorded at least ten times. This rearrangement joins TRBV7-2 to TRBJ2-1; D uncertain. Looked up from germline, CDR1 is SGHTA and CDR2 is FQGNSA. V lost 0 bases to trimming and J lost 6 bases, with 6 bases between them. CDR3 length: 13 amino acids. CDR3 amino acids: CASSLAFVNEQFF. For the CDR3, the DNA is TGTGCCAGCAGCTTAGCCTTTGTCAATGAGCAGTTCTTC.

This clonotype was detected many times. The chain couples TRBV11-3 to TRBJ2-3; TRBD2 matches 11 bases. The J segment lost 7 bases and the V segment lost 5 bases, leaving 8 bases of the junction unmatched. Germline CDR1 reads SGHNT; CDR2 reads YENEEA. This CDR3 is 15 amino acids long. The CDR3 DNA sequence: TGTGCCAGCAGCCACGGACTAGCGGGTGCAAATACGCAGTATTTT. Protein product: CASSHGLAGANTQYF.

This clonotype was seen many times. The chain joins TRBV5-1 to TRBJ2-7, with 11 bases that match TRBD2. Germline V gives CDR1 SGHRS, CDR2 YFSETQ. The CDR3 length is 14 residues. The V gene end was trimmed by 0 bases and the J gene end by 6 bases; junction bases not matched to a gene: 2. The CDR3 nucleotides are TGCGCCAGCAGCTTGGTCCTAGCGGGAGGCGAGCAGTACTTC. Translated, it gives CASSLVLAGGEQYF.